Presented here are 25 T cell receptor beta chains from one specimen sequenced in a study of blood T cell repertoires in COVID-19 (TCRdb year 2020). Libraries came from the immunoSEQ multiplex PCR assay. TCRdb mirrors the immuneACCESS table, restricted to in-frame sequences. Some clones are absent from its copies; in checked studies, under half trace to an unresolved V gene, and the reason for the others is unknown. Here the sample has about 120,000 clones; roughly 80% occur a single time. Approximately 25% of the sample is held by the ten biggest clonotypes. The sample comprised peripheral blood. Receptors originate from a human donor in a cohort sampled during active COVID-19.

This clone occurred a few times. One end of the junction does not line up with germline, which may come from a read error. This CDR3 is CATRTMDF. The DNA of the CDR3 is TGCGCCACTCGGACTATGGACTTC. The chain combines TRBV10-1 with TRBJ1-2; D unclear. The CDR3 extends over 8 amino acids. Germline CDR1 reads WNHNN; CDR2 reads SYGVQD (reference sequence).

The chain links TRBV18 to TRBJ2-5, with 14 bases aligning to TRBD2. Germline values: CDR1 KGHSH, CDR2 LQKENI. V shed 3 bases and J 5 bases; nucleotides not matched to a gene: 14. This CDR3 is built from 19 residues. Written as DNA, the CDR3 is TGTGCCAGCTCACCTTTAACGGGGGGACTAGCGGGAGCAGAGGAGACCCAGTACTTC. It translates to CASSPLTGGLAGAEETQYF.

This clone was seen more than once but under ten times. V and J are TRBV14 and TRBJ2-5; 9 positions agree with TRBD2. Unmatched junction bases numbered 5, after V lost 4 bases and J lost 5 bases. Germline values: CDR1 SGHDN, CDR2 FVKESK. This CDR3 region has 14 residues. The CDR3 DNA reads as TGTGCCAGCAGCCTCTCCAGCGGGGGGGAGACCCAGTACTTC. This gives the protein CASSLSSGGETQYF.

The V and J genes are TRBV27 and TRBJ2-2; a possible D gene is TRBD2 (8 bases). Germline values: CDR1 MNHEY, CDR2 SMNVEV (reference sequence). The CDR3 runs 16 residues. V lost 6 bases, J lost 3 bases, and 17 bases lay in between. The CDR3 spells CASSLREGADTGELFF. In nucleotides, the CDR3 is TGTGCCAGCAGCCTCCGGGAGGGGGCGGACACCGGGGAGCTGTTTTTT.

This chain connects TRBV14 to TRBJ2-2, with a tentative D call TRBD2 (6 bases). V was cut by 4 bases and J by 4 bases, with 10 bases left in between. This CDR3 has 14 amino acids. From germline, CDR1 is SGHDN and CDR2 FVKESK. CDR3 loop: CASSLQGGTGELFF. DNA of the CDR3: TGTGCCAGCAGCCTCCAGGGAGGCACCGGGGAGCTGTTTTTT.

The chain couples TRBV28 to TRBJ2-7, with TRBD2 identical over 7 bases. The germline V gene encodes CDR1 MDHEN and CDR2 SYDVKM. V trimming: 6 bases; J trimming: 2 bases; junction bases outside the gene matches: 13. This CDR3 is 16 amino acids long. CDR3 amino acids: CASSRSRASGAYEQYF. In DNA form, the CDR3 reads TGTGCCAGCAGCCGATCCCGGGCTAGCGGAGCCTACGAGCAGTACTTC.

V is TRBV25-1 and J is TRBJ1-5, with TRBD1 matching over 8 bases. This CDR3 is built from 14 residues. V lost 5 bases, J lost 4 bases, and 4 bases stayed unmatched. Germline V gene lookup returns CDR1 MGHDK and CDR2 SYGVNS. The DNA for the CDR3 is TGTGCCAGCAGTCGGCAGGGGGCGAATCAGCCCCAGCATTTT. Protein sequence: CASSRQGANQPQHF.

This clone was seen once. This chain links TRBV5-4 with TRBJ2-5; 8 nucleotides agree with TRBD2. The germline gives CDR1 SGHNT, CDR2 YYREEE (reference sequence). V lost 4 bases to trimming and J lost 2 bases; unmatched junction nucleotides: 4. The CDR3 loop spans 14 amino acids. The CDR3 region has the DNA TGTGCCAGCAGCGGTCGGGGGGGTCAAGAGACCCAGTACTTC. It encodes CASSGRGGQETQYF.

J is TRBJ2-5 and V is TRBV28; D possibly corresponds to TRBD2 (6 bases). V shed 11 bases and J shed 8 bases, with 24 bases lying between them. The CDR3 totals 14 residues. CDR1 is MDHEN, CDR2 SYDVKM, per germline. The CDR3 coding sequence is TGTGCCTCCCGTCCGGGACTTGGTCGGGCAACCCAGTACTTC. Translation gives CASRPGLGRATQYF.

This chain joins TRBV18 and TRBJ1-6, with D possibly TRBD1 on 6 matching bases. The germline CDR1 and CDR2 sequences are KGHSH and LQKENI. With 4 bases removed from V and 7 bases from J, the gap between germline ends came to 11 bases. The CDR3 totals 14 residues. CDR3 in amino acids: CASSQDRENSPLHF. CDR3 nucleotides: TGTGCCAGCTCACAGGACAGAGAAAATTCACCCCTCCACTTT.

This clone was detected once. CDR3 nucleotide sequence: TGTGCCAGCAGTCTAGGGAGGCGCGACACCGGGGAGCTGTTTTTT. It specifies CASSLGRRDTGELFF. V and J are TRBV6-2 or TRBV6-3 and TRBJ2-2; a weak D match, TRBD2 (6 bases). The CDR3 runs 15 residues. Germline assignment: CDR1 MNHEY and CDR2 SVGEGT. The ends were cut back, 5 bases at V and 3 bases at J, with 13 bases in the middle.

This rearrangement joins TRBV6-2 or TRBV6-3 to TRBJ2-1; 8 nucleotides agree with TRBD2. V dropped 4 bases and J dropped 4; count of bases not matched to a gene: 6. The CDR3 length is 15 residues. Germline V gene sequence: CDR1 MNHEY, CDR2 SVGEGT. CDR3 amino acids: CASSLSAGVYNEQFF. As DNA, the CDR3 is TGTGCCAGCAGTTTGTCAGCGGGGGTATACAATGAGCAGTTCTTC.

The sample holds a few counts of this clone. The chain carries TRBV9 and TRBJ1-3; perhaps TRBD1 as D (6 bases). The CDR3 is made up of 15 amino acids. CDR1 and CDR2 (germline): SGDLS, YYNGEE. Trimming stripped 0 bases from V and 3 bases from J, with 10 bases between. In DNA, the CDR3 is TGTGCCAGCAGCGTAGATCAGGGGTTTGGAAACACCATATATTTT. Translation gives CASSVDQGFGNTIYF.

The chain uses TRBV2 and TRBJ2-1; the match to TRBD2 covers 12 bases. The CDR3 is made up of 18 amino acids. CDR1 is SNHLY and CDR2 is FYNNEI in the germline V gene. The V and J ends lost 4 bases and 0 bases, in that order; junction bases with no gene match: 7. The CDR3 DNA follows: TGTGCCAGCAGTGGACCTCTAGCGGGGGGGAGCTCCTACAATGAGCAGTTCTTC. This codes for CASSGPLAGGSSYNEQFF. Using reference TRBV2 and TRBJ2-1 for the parts outside the CDR3, the full variable domain is EPEVTQTPSHQVTQMGQEVILRCVPISNHLYFYWYRQILGQKVEFLVSFYNNEISEKSEIFDDQFSVERPDGSNFTLKIRSTKLEDSAMYFCASSGPLAGGSSYNEQFFGPGTRLTVL.

V gene TRBV21-1 combines with J gene TRBJ1-4; TRBD1, the D gene given by the table, was not confirmed from the DNA. TRBV21-1 counts as a pseudogene. The CDR3 consists of 16 residues. The CDR3 region is CASSQPRAGDNEKLFF. The CDR3 bases are TGTGCCAGCAGCCAACCAAGGGCAGGGGATAATGAAAAACTGTTTTTT.

This chain uses TRBV3-1 (or the pseudogene TRBV3-2) with TRBJ2-1, with TRBD2 matching over 7 bases. Germline V lookup: CDR1 LGHDT, CDR2 YNNKEL (reference sequence). Unmatched junction bases numbered 7, after V lost 1 base and J lost 4 bases. There are 16 residues in the CDR3. Here the CDR3 DNA reads TGTGCCAGCAGCCAAGTCGGGCTAGCGGCATACAATGAGCAGTTCTTC. Its translation is CASSQVGLAAYNEQFF.

The CDR3 DNA reads as TGTGCCAGCAGTTCGAGCGGGGTGTACAATGAGCAGTTCTTC. It is translated as CASSSSGVYNEQFF. The gene calls are TRBV27 and TRBJ2-1; 7 bases align to TRBD2. CDR3 length equals 14 residues. Unmatched junction bases numbered 4, after V lost 4 bases and J lost 4 bases. Germline V gives CDR1 MNHEY, CDR2 SMNVEV (reference sequence).

This sequence joins TRBV4-3 and TRBJ1-4, with D perhaps TRBD1 (5 bases). This CDR3 is 14 amino acids long. The germline V and J ends were trimmed by 4 bases and 4 bases, with 10 bases remaining between them. In germline, CDR1 is LGHNA, CDR2 YSLEER. The CDR3 sequence: CASSLVQGNEKLFF. The CDR3 nucleotides are TGCGCCAGCAGCCTTGTTCAGGGTAATGAAAAACTGTTTTTT.

The CDR3: CASIATGAYGYTF. CDR3 coding DNA: TGTGCCAGCATTGCCACAGGGGCATATGGCTACACCTTC. The rearrangement joins TRBV28 to TRBJ1-2; 7 bases are shared with TRBD1. CDR1 and CDR2 (germline): MDHEN, SYDVKM. The CDR3 consists of 13 residues. The junction had 7 bases not matched to a gene; V was cut back by 7 bases and J by 5 bases.

The chain links TRBV18 to TRBJ1-2; a weak D match, TRBD1 (6 bases). CDR3 size: 14 residues. CDR1 and CDR2 from the germline V gene are KGHSH and LQKENI. V lost 5 bases and J lost 6, with 16 bases in between. The CDR3 loop is CASSGGAQRNGYTF. DNA for the CDR3: TGTGCCAGCTCAGGGGGGGCGCAAAGGAATGGCTACACCTTC.

This clone appeared a single time. V gene TRBV5-4 combines with J gene TRBJ2-5; unclear D gene. Trimming took 4 bases from V and 5 from J, leaving 12 bases between them. The length of the CDR3 is 13 residues. From germline, CDR1 is SGHNT and CDR2 YYREEE (reference sequence). CDR3 coding DNA: TGTGCCAGCAGCCTTCAAACCCGGGAGACCCAGTACTTC. This codes for CASSLQTRETQYF.

V and J are TRBV6-1 and TRBJ2-3; possible D gene TRBD1, 5 bases. The germline V gene encodes CDR1 MNHNS and CDR2 SASEGT. This CDR3 spans 15 amino acids. V was trimmed by 0 bases and J by 3 bases, leaving 10 bases between them. Here the CDR3 reads CASSEAGPGTDTQYF. The CDR3 DNA is TGTGCCAGCAGTGAAGCCGGGCCAGGGACAGATACGCAGTATTTT.

The V gene is TRBV12-3 or TRBV12-4, the J gene TRBJ2-1; the D gene is possibly TRBD1 (6 bases). V dropped 0 bases and J dropped 12 bases, with 12 bases sitting between them. The CDR3 is 13 amino acids. CDR3 sequence reads: CASSLAAGEGQFF. In DNA form, the CDR3 reads TGTGCCAGCAGTTTAGCGGCAGGGGAAGGGCAGTTCTTC.

This chain connects TRBV6-1 to TRBJ2-7, with D perhaps TRBD2 (5 bases). CDR3 length: 13 amino acids. Germline lookup yields CDR1 MNHNS and CDR2 SASEGT. V shed 0 bases and J shed 3 bases, with 6 bases lying between them. CDR3 sequence reads: CASSEARGYEQYF. Written as DNA, the CDR3 is TGTGCCAGCAGTGAAGCCCGGGGCTACGAGCAGTACTTC.

This chain uses TRBV10-2 with TRBJ2-2; 9 bases map to TRBD1. The V gene end was trimmed by 6 bases and the J gene end by 7 bases; junction bases not matched to a gene: 6. The germline V gene has CDR1 WSHSY and CDR2 SAAADI. This CDR3 comprises 14 residues. CDR3 DNA sequence: TGCGCCAGCAGGGCGACAGGGGGACACGGGGAGCTGTTTTTT. This translates into CASRATGGHGELFF.